Below are 29 T cell receptor beta chains sequenced from a single sample in a study of T cell responses to AZD1222 COVID-19 vaccine. Profiled with immunoSEQ multiplex PCR; TCRdb holds only in-frame clones, not every one. The profile shows roughly 100,000 clones, 88% of them singletons. The material sequenced was peripheral blood, taken on day 0 of AZD1222 vaccination. The receptors were gathered from an adult in good health.

V and J are TRBV6-2 or TRBV6-3 and TRBJ1-2; D unclear. The germline V gene has CDR1 MNHEY and CDR2 SVGEGT. V shed 0 bases and J shed 7 bases, with 12 bases lying between them. This CDR3 has 14 amino acids. The CDR3 sequence: CASSYSSGWGGYTF. CDR3 nucleotide sequence: TGTGCCAGCAGTTACTCGAGTGGATGGGGTGGCTACACCTTC.

The chain has TRBV7-3 and TRBJ2-1; 11 positions agree with TRBD2. Per the germline V gene, CDR1 is SGHTA and CDR2 is FQGTGA. This CDR3 has 15 amino acids. The trim removed 4 bases at V and 8 bases at J, leaving 7 bases unmatched. As DNA, the CDR3 is TGTGCCAGCAGCTCACTAGCGGGAGCTGCCGATGAGCAGTTCTTC. This codes for CASSSLAGAADEQFF.

The chain joins TRBV3-1 (or the pseudogene TRBV3-2) to TRBJ2-1; a weak D match, TRBD1 (6 bases). V shed 4 bases and J shed 7 bases, with 14 bases lying between them. CDR1 and CDR2 from the germline V gene are LGHDT and YNNKEL (reference sequence). This CDR3 has 14 amino acids. The CDR3 coding sequence is TGTGCCAGCAGCCTTTTACAGGGCCTAAATGAGCAGTTCTTC. It specifies CASSLLQGLNEQFF.

This chain joins TRBV7-9 and TRBJ2-2; no clear D gene. V gave up 3 bases and J gave up 1 base, with 3 bases separating them. Germline CDR1 SEHNR, CDR2 FQNEAQ (reference sequence). The CDR3 runs to 13 residues. The CDR3 reads CASSFENTGELFF. The CDR3 DNA follows: TGTGCCAGCAGCTTCGAGAACACCGGGGAGCTGTTTTTT.

This rearrangement joins TRBV19 to TRBJ2-3, with 14 bases that match TRBD2. The CDR3 covers 16 residues. Germline V gene sequence: CDR1 LNHDA, CDR2 SQIVND (reference sequence). Unmatched junction bases numbered 5, after V lost 4 bases and J lost 5 bases. CDR3 DNA: TGTGCCAGTAGTAGCAGACTAGCGGGAGGGGAAGATACGCAGTATTTT. Amino acids: CASSSRLAGGEDTQYF.

The gene calls are TRBV18 and TRBJ2-7; D might be TRBD2 (5 bases). V lost 5 bases and J 3 bases, leaving 11 bases between the germline ends. CDR1 is KGHSH and CDR2 is LQKENI in the germline V gene. This CDR3 spans 13 amino acids. The CDR3 loop is CASSSAVNYEQYF. CDR3 bases: TGTGCCAGCTCATCAGCGGTTAACTACGAGCAGTACTTC.

Only one count was recorded for this clone. The chain combines TRBV28 with TRBJ1-2, with D unclear. Germline loops: CDR1 MDHEN, CDR2 SYDVKM. CDR3 size: 11 residues. Trimming took 7 bases from V and 8 from J, leaving 11 bases between them. The CDR3 here is CASTYGRGYTF. The CDR3 nucleotides read TGTGCCAGCACATACGGTCGGGGCTACACCTTC.

The V call is TRBV5-1, the J call TRBJ1-2; D perhaps matches TRBD1 (6 bases). Between the trimmed V and J ends, which lost 7 bases and 0 bases, there was a span of 10 bases. The CDR3 runs to 13 residues. Germline assignment: CDR1 SGHRS and CDR2 YFSETQ. This CDR3 reads CASQTGPNYGYTF. The CDR3 nucleotides read TGCGCCAGCCAGACAGGACCTAACTATGGCTACACCTTC.

This chain uses TRBV7-9 with TRBJ2-4; 13 bases are shared with TRBD2. Germline CDR1 and CDR2: SEHNR and FQNEAQ (reference sequence). With 2 bases clipped from V and 4 bases from J, the junction kept 8 bases outside the gene matches. CDR3 length: 18 residues. The CDR3 protein is CASSLLGLAGDPKNIQYF. The CDR3 coding sequence is TGTGCCAGCAGCTTACTTGGACTAGCGGGAGACCCAAAAAACATTCAGTACTTC. Together with reference TRBV7-9 and TRBJ2-4, the CDR3 gives the full variable domain: DTGVSQNPRHKITKRGQNVTFRCDPISEHNRLYWYRQTLGQGPEFLTYFQNEAQLEKSRLLSDRFSAERPKGSFSTLEIQRTEQGDSAMYLCASSLLGLAGDPKNIQYFGAGTRLSVL.

The rearrangement uses TRBV6-5 and TRBJ2-7; the D gene is possibly TRBD2 (6 bases). Germline values: CDR1 MNHEY, CDR2 SVGAGI. This CDR3 is built from 14 residues. V lost 4 bases, J lost 7 bases, and 17 bases lay in between. In nucleotides, the CDR3 is TGTGCCAGCAGTTCCTGGGACTTCCGGCGTGAGCAGTACTTC. Encoded protein: CASSSWDFRREQYF.

The chain couples TRBV3-1 (or the pseudogene TRBV3-2) to TRBJ2-7; D remains ambiguous. V lost 4 bases to trimming and J lost 4 bases, with 2 bases between them. This CDR3 is 10 amino acids long. CDR1 is LGHDT, CDR2 YNNKEL, per germline (reference sequence). As DNA, the CDR3 is TGTGCCAGCAGCCCATACGAGCAGTACTTC. It encodes CASSPYEQYF.

V and J are TRBV29-1 and TRBJ1-5; the D gene is possibly TRBD1 (5 bases). The V end was cut by 7 bases, the J end by 1 base, with 8 bases between. This CDR3 region has 12 residues. Germline values: CDR1 SQVTM, CDR2 ANQGSEA. CDR3 DNA: TGCAGCGGGGGGGGAAGCAATCAGCCCCAGCATTTT. Encoded protein: CSGGGSNQPQHF.

Only one count was recorded for this clone. The V call is TRBV7-2, the J call TRBJ2-7, with D hard to call. CDR3 length: 13 residues. The V gene lost 2 bases and the J gene lost 0 bases, with 5 bases spanning the gap. Germline CDR1 is SGHTA and CDR2 is FQGNSA. The CDR3 loop reads CASSLTFSYEQYF. The CDR3 region has the DNA TGTGCCAGCAGCTTAACCTTCTCCTACGAGCAGTACTTC. The whole variable domain, filled in from reference TRBV7-2 and TRBJ2-7, reads GAGVSQSPSNKVTEKGKDVELRCDPISGHTALYWYRQSLGQGLEFLIYFQGNSAPDKSGLPSDRFSAERTGGSVSTLTIQRTQQEDSAVYLCASSLTFSYEQYFGPGTRLTVT.

This clone showed up just once. The chain employs TRBV6-5 and TRBJ1-5; D might be TRBD1 (5 bases). The CDR3 is made up of 14 amino acids. Germline CDR1 and CDR2: MNHEY and SVGAGI. The V gene lost 2 bases and the J gene lost 4 bases, with 9 bases spanning the gap. The chain's CDR3 is CASSYTRENQPQHF. The CDR3 nucleotides read TGTGCCAGCAGTTACACCAGGGAGAATCAGCCCCAGCATTTT.

The V gene is TRBV18, the J gene TRBJ1-6, with D possibly TRBD1 on 5 matching bases. V was cut by 3 bases and J by 10 bases, with 16 bases left in between. The CDR3 has 15 amino acids. CDR1 is KGHSH and CDR2 is LQKENI in the germline V gene. The CDR3 coding sequence is TGTGCCAGCTCACCTCCAGGGCCTTGGGACTCACCCCTCCACTTT. It specifies CASSPPGPWDSPLHF.

The V and J genes are TRBV11-2 and TRBJ2-1; a possible D gene is TRBD1 (6 bases). V was clipped by 3 bases and J by 4 bases, with 13 bases between them. The CDR3 is 15 amino acids. Germline lookup yields CDR1 SGHAT and CDR2 FQNNGV. The CDR3 loop reads CASSFRAGEYNEQFF. The CDR3, as DNA: TGTGCCAGCAGCTTTAGGGCAGGGGAATACAATGAGCAGTTCTTC. The full variable domain, in which reference TRBV11-2 and TRBJ2-1 provide the parts outside the CDR3, is EAGVAQSPRYKIIEKRQSVAFWCNPISGHATLYWYQQILGQGPKLLIQFQNNGVVDDSQLPKDRFSAERLKGVDSTLKIQPAKLEDSAVYLCASSFRAGEYNEQFFGPGTRLTVL.

The chain joins TRBV30 to TRBJ1-2; 11 positions match TRBD1. Germline trimming cut 0 bases from V and 5 bases from J; bases unmatched to any gene: 2. The germline V gene has CDR1 GTSNPN and CDR2 SVGIG (reference sequence). This CDR3 spans 14 amino acids. The CDR3 protein is CAWSVGTGGYGYTF. DNA of the CDR3: TGTGCCTGGAGTGTGGGGACAGGGGGGTATGGCTACACCTTC. Together with reference TRBV30 and TRBJ1-2, the CDR3 gives the full variable domain: SQTIHQWPATLVQPVGSPLSLECTVEGTSNPNLYWYRQAAGRGLQLLFYSVGIGQISSEVPQNLSASRPQDRQFILSSKKLLLSDSGFYLCAWSVGTGGYGYTFGSGTRLTVV.

For the CDR3, the DNA is TGTGCCAGCAGCTTAACAGGGGGTAACACTGAAGCTTTCTTT. It is translated as CASSLTGGNTEAFF. The rearrangement uses TRBV7-9 and TRBJ1-1, with 8 bases identical to TRBD1. With 2 bases clipped from V and 2 bases from J, the junction kept 1 base outside the gene matches. The CDR3 consists of 14 residues. Germline V gene lookup returns CDR1 SEHNR and CDR2 FQNEAQ (reference sequence).

Here the CDR3 reads CATSSPGTAQDNEQFF. The CDR3 bases are TGTGCCACCAGCAGCCCCGGGACAGCCCAAGACAATGAGCAGTTCTTC. This rearrangement joins TRBV15 to TRBJ2-1; 7 bases agree with TRBD1. The germline V gene encodes CDR1 LNHNV and CDR2 YYDKDF (reference sequence). V was clipped by 3 bases and J by 5 bases; unmatched bases: 10. The CDR3 has 16 residues.

The V gene is TRBV10-3, the J gene TRBJ1-4, with D perhaps matching TRBD1 (6 bases). Trimming removed 3 bases at V and 3 bases at J, with 11 bases between. Germline assignment: CDR1 ENHRY and CDR2 SYGVKD. The CDR3 sequence is 15 residues long. DNA of the CDR3: TGTGCCATCAGTGAATCGACAGGCCCTAATGAAAAACTGTTTTTT. Translation: CAISESTGPNEKLFF.

The V and J genes are TRBV5-8 and TRBJ1-1; tentative D call: TRBD1 (6 bases). Germline-derived CDR1 and CDR2 are SGHTS and YDEGEE. The CDR3 consists of 14 residues. With 1 base removed from V and 11 bases from J, the gap between germline ends came to 18 bases. CDR3 amino acids: CASSLSLVGGLAFF. CDR3 in DNA: TGTGCCAGCAGCTTGTCCCTTGTAGGGGGGCTGGCTTTCTTT.

The chain combines TRBV7-2 with TRBJ2-7; no firm D call. The CDR3 sequence is 15 residues long. Trimming took 4 bases from V and 2 from J, leaving 15 bases between them. CDR1 and CDR2 from the germline V gene are SGHTA and FQGNSA. The CDR3 DNA reads as TGTGCCAGCAGCTGGATAGACGGAGCTGCCTACGAGCAGTACTTC. Translated, it gives CASSWIDGAAYEQYF. Looking up the rest from reference TRBV7-2 and TRBJ2-7 gives the full variable domain: GAGVSQSPSNKVTEKGKDVELRCDPISGHTALYWYRQSLGQGLEFLIYFQGNSAPDKSGLPSDRFSAERTGGSVSTLTIQRTQQEDSAVYLCASSWIDGAAYEQYFGPGTRLTVT.

The chain couples TRBV3-1 (or the pseudogene TRBV3-2) to TRBJ2-7; 14 bases line up with TRBD2. This CDR3 spans 15 amino acids. The V and J ends lost 5 bases and 7 bases, in that order; junction bases with no gene match: 7. From germline, CDR1 is LGHDT and CDR2 YNNKEL (reference sequence). The CDR3 sequence: CASSYGLAGGGEQYF. The CDR3 DNA is TGTGCCAGCAGCTACGGACTAGCGGGAGGAGGGGAGCAGTACTTC.

The chain couples TRBV6-4 to TRBJ2-3, with 8 bases identical to TRBD2. CDR1 MRHNA and CDR2 SNTAGT come from the germline V gene. The CDR3 totals 15 residues. After removal of 5 bases from V and 4 bases from J, the junction contained 8 bases not matched to a gene. In nucleotides, the CDR3 is TGTGCCAGCAGTCTGGGACCGGGGGGGGCAGATACGCAGTATTTT. Its translation is CASSLGPGGADTQYF.

The gene calls are TRBV15 and TRBJ1-1; D gene ambiguous. The CDR3 extends over 13 amino acids. CDR1 and CDR2 (germline): LNHNV, YYDKDF (reference sequence). Deletions cut 3 bases from V and 0 bases from J, with 5 bases between. The CDR3 is CATSSDMNTEAFF. For the CDR3, the DNA is TGTGCCACCAGCAGTGACATGAACACTGAAGCTTTCTTT.

The chain employs TRBV28 and TRBJ2-3; D is unresolved. Germline V gene sequence: CDR1 MDHEN, CDR2 SYDVKM. V gave up 5 bases and J gave up 1 base, with 25 bases separating them. The CDR3 sequence is 19 residues long. CDR3 coding DNA: TGTGCCAGCAGTACCTGGACCCAAGACGCCAAAAGGGGCACAGATACGCAGTATTTT. Translation: CASSTWTQDAKRGTDTQYF. The full variable domain, in which reference TRBV28 and TRBJ2-3 provide the parts outside the CDR3, is DVKVTQSSRYLVKRTGEKVFLECVQDMDHENMFWYRQDPGLGLRLIYFSYDVKMKEKGDIPEGYSVSREKKERFSLILESASTNQTSMYLCASSTWTQDAKRGTDTQYFGPGTRLTVL.

V and J are TRBV2 and TRBJ1-5, with 9 bases lining up with TRBD1. The V and J ends lost 9 bases and 2 bases, in that order; junction bases with no gene match: 8. The germline V gene encodes CDR1 SNHLY and CDR2 FYNNEI. This CDR3 has 15 amino acids. The CDR3 loop is CASSGTGSGNQPQHF. In DNA form, the CDR3 reads TGTGCCAGTTCCGGGACAGGGAGTGGCAATCAGCCCCAGCATTTT.

The chain couples TRBV18 to TRBJ1-4, with D possibly being TRBD1 (6 bases). V shed 0 bases and J shed 3 bases, with 11 bases lying between them. Germline V lookup: CDR1 KGHSH, CDR2 LQKENI. This CDR3 has 16 amino acids. This CDR3 reads CASSPPQGSSNEKLFF. CDR3 DNA: TGTGCCAGCTCACCACCCCAGGGGTCATCTAATGAAAAACTGTTTTTT.

V is TRBV7-2 and J is TRBJ1-2; 8 bases map to TRBD1. Germline values: CDR1 SGHTA, CDR2 FQGNSA. V lost 0 bases and J lost 8; bases outside the gene matches: 8. CDR3 length equals 15 residues. CDR3 protein: CASSLAKDRDQGYTF. DNA for the CDR3: TGTGCCAGCAGCTTAGCAAAGGACAGGGATCAGGGCTACACCTTC. Combining the CDR3 with reference TRBV7-2 and TRBJ1-2 gives the whole variable domain GAGVSQSPSNKVTEKGKDVELRCDPISGHTALYWYRQSLGQGLEFLIYFQGNSAPDKSGLPSDRFSAERTGGSVSTLTIQRTQQEDSAVYLCASSLAKDRDQGYTFGSGTRLTVV.